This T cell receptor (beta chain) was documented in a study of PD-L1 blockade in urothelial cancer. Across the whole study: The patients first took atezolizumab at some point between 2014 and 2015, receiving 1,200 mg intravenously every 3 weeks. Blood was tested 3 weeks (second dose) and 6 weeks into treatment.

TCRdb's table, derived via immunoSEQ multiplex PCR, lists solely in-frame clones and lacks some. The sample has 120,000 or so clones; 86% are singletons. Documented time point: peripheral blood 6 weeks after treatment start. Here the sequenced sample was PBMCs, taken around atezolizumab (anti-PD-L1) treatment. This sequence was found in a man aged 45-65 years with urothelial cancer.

As DNA, the CDR3 is TGTGCCAGCAGCGGACAGGGGCCGAGCTCCTACAATGAGCAGTTCTTC. Amino acids: CASSGQGPSSYNEQFF. The V gene is TRBV25-1, the J gene TRBJ2-1, with TRBD1 identical over 9 bases. The CDR3 loop spans 16 amino acids. Germline CDR1 MGHDK, CDR2 SYGVNS. The trim removed 6 bases at V and 0 bases at J, leaving 6 bases unmatched.